The TCR beta chain described here comes from a study of early T cells in non-severe SARS-CoV-2 infection. CDR3 length: 15 residues. Looked up from germline, CDR1 is DFQATT and CDR2 is SNEGSKA (reference sequence). After removal of 0 bases from V and 6 bases from J, the junction contained 9 bases not matched to a gene. This clonotype was seen repeatedly, ten times or more. TCRdb redid the calling of the 5' RACE reads with MiXCR, one entry per CDR3 protein. The sample yields 65,000 to 90,000 distinct CDR3 sequences, approximately 12% seen once. This chain uses TRBV20-1 with TRBJ1-1; TRBD1 aligns across 8 bases. Sequencing was performed on whole blood. The source is an adult who was a healthcare worker with PCR-confirmed SARS-CoV-2 infection or an uninfected control (not recorded which). The CDR3 here is CSARDYTGGFSEAFF. The CDR3 coding sequence is TGCAGTGCTAGAGATTACACAGGGGGGTTTTCTGAAGCTTTCTTT.